These 5 T cell receptor beta chains came from one sample sequenced in a study of OX40 agonist ivuxolimab in advanced cancers. TCRdb's table, derived via immunoSEQ multiplex PCR, lists solely in-frame clones and lacks some. The sample records nearly 110,000 clones, just over 90% being singletons. This specimen was CD4+ or CD8+ T cells sorted from blood, taken in a trial of the OX40 agonist ivuxolimab. The receptors were sampled from an adult with an advanced solid tumor such as melanoma, head and neck, liver or kidney cancer.

This chain uses TRBV2 with TRBJ1-6; D may be TRBD1 (5 bases). Trimming took off 0 bases at V and 13 bases at J, with 10 bases between the two ends. From germline, CDR1 is SNHLY and CDR2 FYNNEI. The CDR3 totals 13 residues. In DNA form, the CDR3 reads TGTGCCAGCAGTGAAGCTAGTAAGGGGCCCCTCCACTTT. It encodes CASSEASKGPLHF.

The chain links TRBV7-9 to TRBJ2-1; 12 bases agree with TRBD2. CDR1 SEHNR and CDR2 FQNEAQ come from the germline V gene (reference sequence). The ends lost 1 base at V and 8 bases at J; junction bases unmatched: 3. The CDR3 consists of 15 residues. In DNA, the CDR3 is TGTGCCAGCAGCTTAGTTCCTAGCGGGGGGGATGAGCAGTTCTTC. Protein product: CASSLVPSGGDEQFF.

V gene TRBV5-8 combines with J gene TRBJ1-2; perhaps TRBD1 as D (6 bases). V shed 5 bases and J shed 10 bases, with 18 bases lying between them. There are 13 residues in the CDR3. Germline CDR1 SGHTS, CDR2 YDEGEE. In nucleotides, the CDR3 is TGTGCCAGCAGGGGTGTGGGGGCGTATCACTACACCTTC. It specifies CASRGVGAYHYTF.

The genes are TRBV6-1 and TRBJ1-1; D possibly corresponds to TRBD1 (5 bases). The CDR3 length is 14 residues. V was pared by 3 bases and J by 4 bases, with 12 bases between. Germline-derived CDR1 and CDR2 are MNHNS and SASEGT. CDR3 sequence: CASSEGLGGTEAFF. CDR3 DNA sequence: TGTGCCAGCAGTGAGGGTCTGGGGGGCACTGAAGCTTTCTTT.

The chain links TRBV20-1 to TRBJ1-1; D remains unclear. CDR1 and CDR2 (germline): DFQATT, SNEGSKA (reference sequence). There are 11 residues in the CDR3. Trimming cost V 6 bases and J 0 bases, with 5 bases left between them. The CDR3 protein is CSAMLNTEAFF. Here the CDR3 DNA reads TGCAGTGCCATGTTGAACACTGAAGCTTTCTTT.